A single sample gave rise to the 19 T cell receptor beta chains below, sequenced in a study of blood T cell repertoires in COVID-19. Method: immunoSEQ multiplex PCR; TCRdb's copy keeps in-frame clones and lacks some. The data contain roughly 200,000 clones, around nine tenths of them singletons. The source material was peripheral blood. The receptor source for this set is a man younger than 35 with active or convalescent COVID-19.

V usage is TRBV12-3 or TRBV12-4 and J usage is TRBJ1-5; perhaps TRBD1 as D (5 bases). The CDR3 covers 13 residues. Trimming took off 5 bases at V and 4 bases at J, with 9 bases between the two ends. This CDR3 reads CASSTTANQPQHF. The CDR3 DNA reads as TGTGCCAGCAGTACGACAGCAAATCAGCCCCAGCATTTT.

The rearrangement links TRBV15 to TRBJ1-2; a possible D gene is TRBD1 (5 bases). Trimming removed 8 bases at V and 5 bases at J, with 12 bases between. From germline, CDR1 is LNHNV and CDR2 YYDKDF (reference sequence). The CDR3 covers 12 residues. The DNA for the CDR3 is TGTGCCACCGGCGGGGGGGTATATGGCTACACCTTC. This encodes CATGGGVYGYTF. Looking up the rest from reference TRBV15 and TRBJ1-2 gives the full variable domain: DAMVIQNPRYQVTQFGKPVTLSCSQTLNHNVMYWYQQKSSQAPKLLFHYYDKDFNNEADTPDNFQSRRPNTSFCFLDIRSPGLGDTAMYLCATGGGVYGYTFGSGTRLTVV.

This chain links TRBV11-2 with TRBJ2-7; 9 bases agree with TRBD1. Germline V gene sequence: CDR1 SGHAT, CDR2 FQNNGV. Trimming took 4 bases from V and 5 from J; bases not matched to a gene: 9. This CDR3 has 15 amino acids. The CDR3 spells CASSYTGTGSDEQYF. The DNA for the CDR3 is TGTGCCAGCAGCTACACCGGGACAGGGTCAGACGAGCAGTACTTC.

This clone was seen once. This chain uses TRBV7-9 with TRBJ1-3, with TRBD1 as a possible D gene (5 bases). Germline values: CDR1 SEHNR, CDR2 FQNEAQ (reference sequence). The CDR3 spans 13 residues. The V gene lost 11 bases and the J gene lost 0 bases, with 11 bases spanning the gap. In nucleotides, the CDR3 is TGTGCCTCAAGTGGGGCCTCTGGAAACACCATATATTTT. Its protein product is CASSGASGNTIYF. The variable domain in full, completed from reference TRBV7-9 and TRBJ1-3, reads DTGVSQNPRHKITKRGQNVTFRCDPISEHNRLYWYRQTLGQGPEFLTYFQNEAQLEKSRLLSDRFSAERPKGSFSTLEIQRTEQGDSAMYLCASSGASGNTIYFGEGSWLTVV.

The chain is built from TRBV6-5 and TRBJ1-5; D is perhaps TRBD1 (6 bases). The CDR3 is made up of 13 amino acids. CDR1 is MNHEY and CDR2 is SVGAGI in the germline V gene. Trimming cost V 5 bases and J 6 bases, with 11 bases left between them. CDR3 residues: CASSTGSSQPQHF. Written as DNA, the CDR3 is TGTGCCAGCAGTACAGGGTCTTCTCAGCCCCAGCATTTT.

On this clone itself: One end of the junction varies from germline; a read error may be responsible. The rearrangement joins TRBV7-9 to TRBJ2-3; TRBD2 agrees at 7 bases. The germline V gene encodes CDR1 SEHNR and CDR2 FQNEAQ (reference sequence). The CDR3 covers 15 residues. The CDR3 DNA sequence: TGTGCCAGCAGCCTAGCGGCGGGAAGCACAGATACGCAGTATTTT. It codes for CASSLAAGSTDTQYF. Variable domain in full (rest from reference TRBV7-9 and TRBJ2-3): DTGVSQNPRHKITKRGQNVTFRCDPISEHNRLYWYRQTLGQGPEFLTYFQNEAQLEKSRLLSDRFSAERPKGSFSTLEIQRTEQGDSAMYLCASSLAAGSTDTQYFGPGTRLTVL.

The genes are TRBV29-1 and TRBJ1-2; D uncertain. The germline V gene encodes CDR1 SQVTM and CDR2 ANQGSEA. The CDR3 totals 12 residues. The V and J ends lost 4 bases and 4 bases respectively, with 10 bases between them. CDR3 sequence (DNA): TGCAGCGTTGGGCCAGAAAGCTATGGCTACACCTTC. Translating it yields CSVGPESYGYTF.

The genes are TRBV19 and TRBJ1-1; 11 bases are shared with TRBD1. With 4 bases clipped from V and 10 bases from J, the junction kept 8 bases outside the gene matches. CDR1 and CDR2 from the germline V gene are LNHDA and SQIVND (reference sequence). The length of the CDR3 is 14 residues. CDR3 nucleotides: TGTGCCAGTAGTACCGGACAGGGGGCGCGTGCAGCTTTCTTT. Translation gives CASSTGQGARAAFF.

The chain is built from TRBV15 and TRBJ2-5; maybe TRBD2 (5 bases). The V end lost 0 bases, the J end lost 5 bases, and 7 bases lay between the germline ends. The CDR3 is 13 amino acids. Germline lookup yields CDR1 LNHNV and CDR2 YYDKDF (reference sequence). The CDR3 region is CATSRDSGETQYF. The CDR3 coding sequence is TGTGCCACCAGCAGAGACTCGGGGGAGACCCAGTACTTC.

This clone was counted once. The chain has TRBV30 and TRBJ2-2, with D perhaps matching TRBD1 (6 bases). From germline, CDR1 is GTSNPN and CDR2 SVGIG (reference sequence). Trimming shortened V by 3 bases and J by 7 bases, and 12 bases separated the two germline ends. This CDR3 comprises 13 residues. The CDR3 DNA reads TGTGCCTGGAGCGAGTCAGGGGACGGGGAGCTGTTTTTT. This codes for CAWSESGDGELFF.

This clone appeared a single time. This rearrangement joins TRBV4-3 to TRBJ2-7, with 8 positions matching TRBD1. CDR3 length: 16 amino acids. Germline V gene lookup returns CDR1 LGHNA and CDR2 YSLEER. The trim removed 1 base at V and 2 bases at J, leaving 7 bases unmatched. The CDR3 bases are TGCGCCAGCAGCCAAGGGACCGGGACAGGAACCTACGAGCAGTACTTC. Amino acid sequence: CASSQGTGTGTYEQYF.

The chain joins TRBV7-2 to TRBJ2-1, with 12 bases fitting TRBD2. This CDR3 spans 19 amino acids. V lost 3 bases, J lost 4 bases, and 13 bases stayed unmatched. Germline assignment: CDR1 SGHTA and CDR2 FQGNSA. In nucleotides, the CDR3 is TGTGCCAGCAGCTTTTCTCGGTCGCTAGCGGGAGGGTTTTACAATGAGCAGTTCTTC. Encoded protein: CASSFSRSLAGGFYNEQFF.

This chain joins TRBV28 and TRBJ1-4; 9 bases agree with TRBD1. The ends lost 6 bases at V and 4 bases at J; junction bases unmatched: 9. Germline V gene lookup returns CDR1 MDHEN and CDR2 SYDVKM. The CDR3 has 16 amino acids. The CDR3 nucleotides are TGTGCCAGCAGCCTACCGGGACAGGGTTTTAATGAAAAACTGTTTTTT. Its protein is CASSLPGQGFNEKLFF.

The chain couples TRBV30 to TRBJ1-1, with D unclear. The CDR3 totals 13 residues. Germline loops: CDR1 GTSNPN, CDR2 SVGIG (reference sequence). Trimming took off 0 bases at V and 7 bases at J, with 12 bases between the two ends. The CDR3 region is CAWSVPGESEAFF. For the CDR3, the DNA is TGTGCCTGGAGTGTACCCGGAGAGAGTGAAGCTTTCTTT.

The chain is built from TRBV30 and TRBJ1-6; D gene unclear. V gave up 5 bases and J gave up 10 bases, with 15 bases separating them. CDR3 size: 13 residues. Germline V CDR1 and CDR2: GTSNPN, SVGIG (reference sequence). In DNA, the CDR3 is TGTGCCTGGTCCCCCGGGTCCGAGTCACCCCTCCACTTT. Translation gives CAWSPGSESPLHF.

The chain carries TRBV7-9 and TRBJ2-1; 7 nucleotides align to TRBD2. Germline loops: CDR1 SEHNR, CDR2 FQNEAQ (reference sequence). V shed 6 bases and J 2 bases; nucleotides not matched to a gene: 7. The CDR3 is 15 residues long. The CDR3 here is CASRPAGWTYNEQFF. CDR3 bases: TGTGCCAGCAGACCAGCGGGGTGGACCTACAATGAGCAGTTCTTC.

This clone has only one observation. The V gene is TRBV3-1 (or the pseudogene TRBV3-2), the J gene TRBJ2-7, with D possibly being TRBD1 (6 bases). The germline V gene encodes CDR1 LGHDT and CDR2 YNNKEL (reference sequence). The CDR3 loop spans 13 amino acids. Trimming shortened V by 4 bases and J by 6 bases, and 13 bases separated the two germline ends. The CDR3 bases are TGTGCCAGCAGCCTCCTTTTGGGGGCCGAGCAGTACTTC. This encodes CASSLLLGAEQYF.

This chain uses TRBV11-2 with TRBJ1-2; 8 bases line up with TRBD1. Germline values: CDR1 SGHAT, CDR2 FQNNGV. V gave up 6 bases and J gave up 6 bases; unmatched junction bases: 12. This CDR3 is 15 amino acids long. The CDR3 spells CASRSTRGTGHGYTF. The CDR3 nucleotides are TGTGCCAGCAGGTCCACCCGCGGGACAGGTCATGGCTACACCTTC.

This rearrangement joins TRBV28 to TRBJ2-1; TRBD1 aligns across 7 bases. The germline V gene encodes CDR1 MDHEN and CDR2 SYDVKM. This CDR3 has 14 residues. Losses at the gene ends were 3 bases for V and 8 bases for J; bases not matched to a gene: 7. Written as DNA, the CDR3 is TGTGCCAGCAGTTTTTCAGGGGGTGTATATGAGCAGTTCTTC. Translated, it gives CASSFSGGVYEQFF.